Each of the 8 T cell receptor beta chains below was sequenced from the same sample in a study of CXCR3-negative and CXCR3-positive naive CD8 T cells. 5' RACE that incorporated UMI labels was used to prepare the TRB cDNA libraries. TCRdb reworked the 5' RACE reads into one entry per CDR3 protein, no DNA. Recorded for this sample: around 92,000 distinct CDR3 sequences. Sequencing was done on a sample of naive CXCR3- CD8+ T cells from blood. Documented subset: CD45RO-CCR7+CD27+CD95- naive CD8+ T cells lacking CXCR3 (TNR3-). The receptor set was obtained from a human donor in good health. Some clones in this sample may be carry-over from other donors' samples.

The V and J genes are TRBV11-3 and TRBJ2-7; TCRdb indicates TRBD1, and absent DNA this call remains unverified. CDR3 size: 14 residues. CDR1 is SGHNT and CDR2 is YENEEA in the germline V gene. CDR3 region: CASSYRDTGYEQYF.

The rearrangement joins TRBV14 to TRBJ2-7; TCRdb's D call of TRBD1 is untestable without DNA. The CDR3 loop spans 14 amino acids. Germline V CDR1 and CDR2: SGHDN, FVKESK. This chain's CDR3 is CASSSDRFPWEQYF. Full variable domain (outside the CDR3, taken from reference TRBV14 and TRBJ2-7): EAGVTQFPSHSVIEKGQTVTLRCDPISGHDNLYWYRRVMGKEIKFLLHFVKESKQDESGMPNNRFLAERTGGTYSTLKVQPAELEDSGVYFCASSSDRFPWEQYFGPGTRLTVT.

The chain carries TRBV14 and TRBJ2-1; TCRdb reports TRBD1, a call that lacks DNA to check it against. CDR1 is SGHDN, CDR2 FVKESK, per germline. The length of the CDR3 is 14 residues. The CDR3 reads CASSLWPNRGEQFF.

This CDR3 is CSVVPAGGGAQYF. The chain is built from TRBV29-1 and TRBJ2-5; TCRdb indicates TRBD2, and absent DNA this call remains unverified. This CDR3 spans 13 amino acids. Germline assignment: CDR1 SQVTM and CDR2 ANQGSEA. The full variable domain, in which reference TRBV29-1 and TRBJ2-5 provide the parts outside the CDR3, is SAVISQKPSRDICQRGTSLTIQCQVDSQVTMMFWYRQQPGQSLTLIATANQGSEATYESGFVIDKFPISRPNLTFSTLTVSNMSPEDSSIYLCSVVPAGGGAQYFGPGTRLLVL.

V and J are TRBV4-3 and TRBJ2-1; TCRdb selects TRBD1, and the lack of DNA leaves this call unchecked. The CDR3 covers 17 residues. CDR1 is LGHNA and CDR2 is YSLEER in the germline V gene. CDR3 protein: CASSQDGTGAAPNEQFF.

The chain uses TRBV7-6 and TRBJ2-7; with no DNA, the TCRdb D assignment of TRBD1 cannot be verified. CDR1 is SGHVS, CDR2 FNYEAQ, per germline. This CDR3 has 14 amino acids. CDR3 protein: CASSSSVPRGDLYF.

J is TRBJ2-7 and V is TRBV30; as DNA is missing, the TRBD2 call by TCRdb cannot be tested. Germline CDR1 and CDR2: GTSNPN and SVGIG (reference sequence). This CDR3 is 14 amino acids long. The CDR3 loop reads CAWSPSDPSYEQYF.

The V gene is TRBV11-2, the J gene TRBJ2-7; absent DNA, TCRdb's TRBD1 call cannot be checked. Germline lookup yields CDR1 SGHAT and CDR2 FQNNGV. This CDR3 has 13 residues. The CDR3 protein is CASSLGDAYEQYF.